This T cell receptor beta chain was captured in a study of long-term antiretroviral therapy in people with HIV. Sequencing used immunoSEQ v3.0 at survey level. Generated by immunoSEQ multiplex PCR, the TCRdb table keeps only in-frame clones and is missing some. The sample lists tens of thousands of clones, just under 85% occurring once. Researchers secured at least one pre-ART and at least two post-ART PBMC samples from each donor. Sequences were derived from unsorted PBMCs, sampled 0.5 years after starting antiretroviral therapy. The receptor's source is a man aged 18 to 35 with HIV.

CDR3 nucleotides: TGTGCCAGCACGCCGCTCCCGGGTTTAAACACTGAAGCTTTCTTT. Translation: CASTPLPGLNTEAFF. The chain employs TRBV7-9 and TRBJ1-1; D is uncertain. CDR1 SEHNR and CDR2 FQNEAQ come from the germline V gene (reference sequence). The length of the CDR3 is 15 residues. V was pared by 7 bases and J by 2 bases, with 17 bases between.